This TCR beta chain was profiled in a study of shared clonotypes between healthy human individuals. Donors, healthy HIV-negative adults, lacked recent acute infections or vaccinations. The study separated CD4+ cells into CD45RA+ naive and CD45RA-negative memory subsets. It was 150 to 200 ng DNA, about 30,000 T cell genomes, that sorted-subset replicate PCRs used. Sequenced by immunoSEQ multiplex PCR; TCRdb stores in-frame clones only, minus some. The sample yields 800,000 to 1,200,000 clones, approximately 78% seen once. The receptor comes from a man younger than 30 in good health. Some clones in this sample may be carry-over from other donors' samples. The sample taken for sequencing was memory CD4+ T cells from PBMCs. Regarding subset: CD45RA-negative fraction.

In DNA, the CDR3 is TGTGCCAGCAGCGTAGATTCTGGGGGAAATTGGCTGCCCGGGGAGCTGTTTTTT. Translation gives CASSVDSGGNWLPGELFF. J is TRBJ2-2 and V is TRBV9; D is possibly TRBD1 or TRBD2 (5 bases each). Germline V CDR1 and CDR2: SGDLS, YYNGEE. The CDR3 sequence is 18 residues long. Trimming took off 0 bases at V and 6 bases at J, with 21 bases between the two ends.